This T cell receptor beta chain derives from a study of regulatory T cells in long-lasting Graves disease. Study-wide context: Graves' disease counted as persistent after over 5 years of antithyroid drugs with positive TSH receptor antibodies.

Noted time point: persistent/refractory GD, antithyroid drugs over 5 years with positive TRAb. Making the TCR library involved RNA that had been extracted from PBMCs. A roughly 8.3-milliliter sample of peripheral blood was drawn into EDTA tubes. In this sample, this clonotype turned up many times. Arm-PCR of CDR3 regions and iRepertoire HTBI primers were the basis on which TCR beta libraries were built. TCRdb reprocessed the multiplex PCR reads via MiXCR and lists one record per CDR3 protein. The sample yields 400,000 to 600,000 distinct CDR3 sequences, roughly 21% seen once. The sample in question was peripheral blood mononuclear cells (PBMCs), obtained when the disease was refractory, from a patient treated with antithyroid drugs. This sequence was found in a female donor with Graves disease.

The CDR3: CASSPGQGHYGYTF. In nucleotides, the CDR3 is TGTGCCAGCAGCCCCGGACAGGGCCACTATGGCTACACCTTC. The genes are TRBV11-2 and TRBJ1-2; 8 nucleotides align to TRBD1. CDR3 size: 14 residues. The junction had 5 bases not matched to a gene; V was cut back by 5 bases and J by 3 bases. Per the germline V gene, CDR1 is SGHAT and CDR2 is FQNNGV.